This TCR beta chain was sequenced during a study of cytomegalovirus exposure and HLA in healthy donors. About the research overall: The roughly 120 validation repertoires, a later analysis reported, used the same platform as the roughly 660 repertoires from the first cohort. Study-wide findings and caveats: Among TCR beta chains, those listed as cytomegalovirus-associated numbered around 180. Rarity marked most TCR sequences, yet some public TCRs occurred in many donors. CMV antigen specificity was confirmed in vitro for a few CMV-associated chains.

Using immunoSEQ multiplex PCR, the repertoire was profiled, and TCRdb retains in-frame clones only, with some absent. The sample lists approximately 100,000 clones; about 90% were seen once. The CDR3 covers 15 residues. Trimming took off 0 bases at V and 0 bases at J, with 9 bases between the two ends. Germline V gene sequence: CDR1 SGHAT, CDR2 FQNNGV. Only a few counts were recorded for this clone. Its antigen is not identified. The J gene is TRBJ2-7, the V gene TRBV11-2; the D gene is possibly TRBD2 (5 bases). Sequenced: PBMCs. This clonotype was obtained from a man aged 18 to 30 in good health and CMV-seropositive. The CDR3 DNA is TGTGCCAGCAGCTTAGAGGCGGGTGTCTCCTACGAGCAGTACTTC. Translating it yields CASSLEAGVSYEQYF.